These 16 T cell receptor beta chains came from one sample sequenced in a study of technical replicates of blood from a handful of donors. The data were produced by immunoSEQ multiplex PCR, yet TCRdb's version contains in-frame clones alone and is incomplete. Here the sample spans under 90,000 clones, 94% being singletons. The sequencing input was T cells isolated from PBMCs. The receptor source for this set is a human donor in good health.

The chain joins TRBV7-9 to TRBJ2-1; D ambiguous. V was pared by 1 base and J by 8 bases, with 3 bases between. The germline V gene has CDR1 SEHNR and CDR2 FQNEAQ (reference sequence). The CDR3 totals 11 residues. CDR3 in amino acids: CASSLDYEQFF. The CDR3 nucleotides are TGTGCCAGCAGCTTAGACTATGAGCAGTTCTTC.

This clone was recorded only once. The chain carries TRBV6-5 and TRBJ2-5; D is unclear. Deletions cut 7 bases from V and 2 bases from J, with 11 bases between. CDR3 length: 13 amino acids. Germline CDR1 and CDR2: MNHEY and SVGAGI. The CDR3 loop is CASNRPGQETQYF. CDR3 bases: TGTGCCAGCAATCGCCCGGGTCAAGAGACCCAGTACTTC.

V gene TRBV7-9 combines with J gene TRBJ2-1, with D perhaps TRBD2 (6 bases). This CDR3 contains 15 residues. V lost 5 bases to trimming and J lost 0 bases, with 11 bases between them. Germline lookup yields CDR1 SEHNR and CDR2 FQNEAQ (reference sequence). CDR3 loop: CASSRGGNSYNEQFF. CDR3 nucleotides: TGTGCCAGCAGCCGTGGCGGGAACTCCTACAATGAGCAGTTCTTC.

This chain joins TRBV6-1 and TRBJ1-4; D perhaps matches TRBD1 (5 bases). There are 17 residues in the CDR3. CDR1 is MNHNS and CDR2 is SASEGT in the germline V gene. V lost 4 bases and J 8 bases, leaving 23 bases between the germline ends. In DNA, the CDR3 is TGTGCCAGCAGTGTCTTCCCCTGGGGGGGGGAGGGGGAAAAACTGTTTTTT. This gives the protein CASSVFPWGGEGEKLFF.

The chain recombines TRBV5-1 with TRBJ2-1; 8 nucleotides align to TRBD1. The CDR3 covers 14 residues. V lost 0 bases to trimming and J lost 8 bases; unmatched junction nucleotides: 4. Looked up from germline, CDR1 is SGHRS and CDR2 is YFSETQ. Here the CDR3 DNA reads TGCGCCAGCAGCTTGGGGACAGGGTGGGATGAGCAGTTCTTC. Protein: CASSLGTGWDEQFF.

The chain links TRBV6-5 to TRBJ2-7; 9 positions agree with TRBD2. Looked up from germline, CDR1 is MNHEY and CDR2 is SVGAGI. V was clipped by 5 bases and J by 3 bases; unmatched bases: 8. This CDR3 comprises 15 residues. The CDR3 loop reads CASSPGGGRVYEQYF. CDR3 nucleotide sequence: TGTGCCAGCAGTCCTGGGGGCGGGAGGGTCTACGAGCAGTACTTC.

V is TRBV6-5 and J is TRBJ1-2; 9 nucleotides line up with TRBD1. V was pared by 6 bases and J by 7 bases, with 6 bases of the junction left unmatched. Germline assignment: CDR1 MNHEY and CDR2 SVGAGI. This CDR3 spans 13 amino acids. This chain's CDR3 is CASRQQGARGYTF. The CDR3 DNA follows: TGTGCCAGCAGACAACAGGGGGCGCGTGGCTACACCTTC.

The chain recombines TRBV4-1 with TRBJ2-7; 9 nucleotides line up with TRBD1. Germline CDR1 and CDR2: MGHRA and YSYEKL. The CDR3 has 13 residues. After removal of 6 bases from V and 6 bases from J, the junction contained 6 bases not matched to a gene. The CDR3 region is CASSTGGEGEQYF. CDR3 coding DNA: TGCGCCAGCAGTACAGGGGGCGAGGGCGAGCAGTACTTC.

The rearrangement joins TRBV30 to TRBJ2-1; a possible D gene is TRBD2 (6 bases). The germline V and J ends were trimmed by 3 bases and 9 bases, with 12 bases remaining between them. The CDR3 covers 12 residues. From germline, CDR1 is GTSNPN and CDR2 SVGIG (reference sequence). The CDR3 sequence is CAWRDGGVEQFF. The CDR3 DNA reads as TGTGCCTGGAGAGACGGGGGAGTTGAGCAGTTCTTC.

CDR3 region: CASSYGDTEAFF. DNA for the CDR3: TGTGCCAGCAGTTACGGAGACACTGAAGCTTTCTTT. This chain links TRBV6-5 with TRBJ1-1; no clear D gene. In germline, CDR1 is MNHEY, CDR2 SVGAGI. The V and J ends lost 2 bases and 3 bases respectively, with 4 bases between them. The CDR3 is 12 residues long.

This rearrangement joins TRBV6-1 to TRBJ1-1; possibly TRBD1 for D (6 bases). The CDR3 runs to 15 residues. The V end lost 2 bases, the J end lost 4 bases, and 14 bases lay between the germline ends. Germline CDR1 is MNHNS and CDR2 is SASEGT. CDR3 in DNA: TGTGCCAGCAGTGAAATGGCGGGGGCAGGCACTGAAGCTTTCTTT. It codes for CASSEMAGAGTEAFF.

V and J are TRBV6-6 and TRBJ1-5; D not certain. The CDR3 is 15 residues long. The V end lost 0 bases, the J end lost 3 bases, and 9 bases lay between the germline ends. CDR1 is MNHNY, CDR2 SVGAGI, per germline (reference sequence). Written as DNA, the CDR3 is TGTGCCAGCAGTTACTCCGGAGGAATCAATCAGCCCCAGCATTTT. It is translated as CASSYSGGINQPQHF.

This sequence joins TRBV28 and TRBJ1-6; D ambiguous. The V and J ends lost 2 bases and 12 bases respectively, with 8 bases between them. The germline V gene encodes CDR1 MDHEN and CDR2 SYDVKM. The CDR3 runs 12 residues. The chain's CDR3 is CASSLPAGPLHF. The CDR3 DNA follows: TGTGCCAGCAGTTTACCCGCCGGACCCCTCCACTTT.

This chain connects TRBV6-5 to TRBJ1-5; no reliable D call. Per the germline V gene, CDR1 is MNHEY and CDR2 is SVGAGI. Trimming cost V 6 bases and J 1 base, with 10 bases left between them. The CDR3 has 14 residues. The CDR3 here is CASSPVRSNQPQHF. In DNA form, the CDR3 reads TGTGCCAGCAGCCCCGTGAGGAGCAATCAGCCCCAGCATTTT.

The V and J genes are TRBV6-1 and TRBJ1-4; no clear D. V lost 2 bases and J 8 bases, leaving 21 bases between the germline ends. CDR1 is MNHNS and CDR2 is SASEGT in the germline V gene. CDR3 length: 17 residues. CDR3 in amino acids: CASSEPTTLWGGEKLFF. The CDR3 coding sequence is TGTGCCAGCAGTGAACCCACAACTCTCTGGGGAGGAGAAAAACTGTTTTTT.

This clone was detected once. CDR3 loop: CASSFRDRDQPQHF. As DNA, the CDR3 is TGTGCCAGCAGCTTCCGGGACAGGGATCAGCCCCAGCATTTT. The J gene is TRBJ1-5, the V gene TRBV7-9; 9 nucleotides match TRBD1. The CDR3 is made up of 14 amino acids. V was clipped by 3 bases and J by 5 bases; unmatched bases: 2. Germline loops: CDR1 SEHNR, CDR2 FQNEAQ (reference sequence).